The 16 T cell receptor beta chains below come from one sample, sequenced in a study of regulatory T cells in long-lasting Graves disease. For TCR beta, libraries came from iRepertoire HTBI primers and Arm-PCR of CDR3 regions. TCRdb independently ran MiXCR on the multiplex PCR reads; one entry per CDR3 protein. The sample includes about 430,000 distinct CDR3 sequences, roughly 23% of them seen just once. The sample's time point: persistent/refractory GD, antithyroid drugs over 5 years with positive TRAb. Isolated PBMC RNA provided the starting material for the TCR library. This specimen was peripheral blood mononuclear cells (PBMCs), taken when the disease was refractory, from a patient treated with antithyroid drugs. All receptors come from a female donor with Graves disease.

V and J are TRBV6-1 and TRBJ2-7; D may be TRBD1 (5 bases). CDR1 and CDR2 from the germline V gene are MNHNS and SASEGT. This CDR3 spans 14 amino acids. Trimming shortened V by 1 base and J by 7 bases, and 14 bases separated the two germline ends. Here the CDR3 DNA reads TGTGCCAGCAGTGAAGAAGGGGTTTTTGGGGAGCAGTACTTC. Protein product: CASSEEGVFGEQYF.

Of note for this clonotype: Mismatch with germline at one junction end may stem from a read error. The chain recombines TRBV7-6 with TRBJ2-7; the D gene could be TRBD1 or TRBD2 (6 bases each). The germline gives CDR1 SGHVS, CDR2 FNYEAQ. The CDR3 covers 15 residues. The CDR3, as DNA: TGTGCCGGCAGTCGACAGGAGCGGGCTACCTACGAGCAGTACTTC. This translates into CAGSRQERATYEQYF.

The rearrangement joins TRBV19 to TRBJ2-2; D gene ambiguous. Germline loops: CDR1 LNHDA, CDR2 SQIVND (reference sequence). This CDR3 comprises 14 residues. V was clipped by 5 bases and J by 1 base, with 8 bases between them. In nucleotides, the CDR3 is TGTGCCAGTAGTGCGGTCGGGAACACCGGGGAGCTGTTTTTT. Translated: CASSAVGNTGELFF. Variable domain in full (rest from reference TRBV19 and TRBJ2-2): DGGITQSPKYLFRKEGQNVTLSCEQNLNHDAMYWYRQDPGQGLRLIYYSQIVNDFQKGDIAEGYSVSREKKESFPLTVTSAQKNPTAFYLCASSAVGNTGELFFGEGSRLTVL.

On this clonotype itself: A much more abundant neighbour one base away suggests this may be a read error. This rearrangement joins TRBV12-3 or TRBV12-4 to TRBJ2-7, with D possibly being TRBD1 or TRBD2 (5 bases each). The CDR3 is 15 residues long. The V and J ends lost 1 base and 2 bases respectively, with 12 bases between them. The CDR3 sequence is CASSLDGAGTYEQYF. The CDR3 DNA follows: TGTGCCAGCAGTTTAGATGGGGCGGGCACCTACGAGCAGTACTTC.

This clonotype was counted many times. The chain joins TRBV11-3 to TRBJ2-2; 7 nucleotides line up with TRBD1. Germline assignment: CDR1 SGHNT and CDR2 YENEEA. The CDR3 has 16 residues. Trimming at V came to 5 bases and at J to 0 bases, leaving 6 bases not matched to a gene. The CDR3 spells CASSDQGDTNTGELFF. The CDR3 region has the DNA TGTGCCAGCAGCGATCAGGGGGATACGAACACCGGGGAGCTGTTTTTT.

This clonotype was seen repeatedly, ten times or more. The genes are TRBV28 and TRBJ2-7; D remains unclear. V was cut by 2 bases and J by 2 bases, with 13 bases left in between. Germline V gene data show CDR1 as MDHEN and CDR2 as SYDVKM. The CDR3 has 15 amino acids. CDR3 DNA sequence: TGTGCCAGCAGTTTAATTTCGGGTGGAGCCTACGAGCAGTACTTC. Encoded protein: CASSLISGGAYEQYF.

Comments on this clonotype: One end of the junction is discordant with germline, which a read error may explain. The V gene is TRBV12-3 or TRBV12-4, the J gene TRBJ2-5, with D hard to call. This CDR3 spans 13 amino acids. As DNA, the CDR3 is TGTGCCAGCAGCTTAGGCGGCCAAGGGATCCAGTACTTC. Translating it yields CASSLGGQGIQYF.

The chain has TRBV20-1 and TRBJ2-7; 11 positions agree with TRBD1. With V trimmed by 5 bases and J by 3 bases, 6 bases remained unmatched. This CDR3 contains 14 residues. CDR1 is DFQATT, CDR2 SNEGSKA, per germline (reference sequence). CDR3 sequence reads: CSAQPGTGGYEQYF. Here the CDR3 DNA reads TGCAGTGCTCAACCCGGGACAGGGGGCTACGAGCAGTACTTC.

This clonotype was observed at least ten times. The chain uses TRBV2 and TRBJ2-7, with 9 bases fitting TRBD1. V lost 8 bases and J lost 1; bases outside the gene matches: 15. CDR3 length equals 17 residues. Germline V gene sequence: CDR1 SNHLY, CDR2 FYNNEI. The CDR3 coding sequence is TGTGCCAGCGGAGGAATTGGGACAGGGAGTCTTTCCTACGAGCAGTACTTC. As protein: CASGGIGTGSLSYEQYF.

This clonotype was picked up one time. The chain has TRBV12-3 or TRBV12-4 and TRBJ2-7, with D tentatively TRBD1 (6 bases). The CDR3 covers 15 residues. The V end was cut by 2 bases, the J end by 4 bases, with 15 bases between. The CDR3 region has the DNA TGTGCCAGCAGTTTAAACTGGGGGCACGAGTACGAGCAGTACTTC. Protein sequence: CASSLNWGHEYEQYF.

V is TRBV3-1 and J is TRBJ2-1; 8 nucleotides line up with TRBD1. J was trimmed by 7 bases and V by 3 bases; bases with no gene match: 5. CDR3 size: 14 residues. Germline values: CDR1 LGHDT, CDR2 YNNKEL (reference sequence). The CDR3 DNA sequence: TGTGCCAGCAGCCACGGACAGGGCAGTAATGAGCAGTTCTTC. Amino acids: CASSHGQGSNEQFF.

The chain combines TRBV20-1 with TRBJ2-7; 7 bases are shared with TRBD1. There are 11 residues in the CDR3. Germline CDR1 reads DFQATT; CDR2 reads SNEGSKA (reference sequence). Losses at the gene ends were 5 bases for V and 9 bases for J; bases not matched to a gene: 7. Written as DNA, the CDR3 is TGCAGTGCTGCGAGGGACAGCCCGCAGTACTTC. Its translation is CSAARDSPQYF.

Details on this clonotype: A much larger clone differs by one base, so this may be a read error. This CDR3 reads CASSTTPGQGNNEQFF. The CDR3 DNA reads TGTGCCAGTAGTACGACTCCGGGACAGGGGAACAACGAGCAGTTCTTC. The gene calls are TRBV19 and TRBJ2-1; 10 bases line up with TRBD1. This CDR3 spans 16 amino acids. Per germline, CDR1 LNHDA and CDR2 SQIVND (reference sequence).

In regard to this clonotype: A clone one base away is much larger, so this may be a read error. The chain uses TRBV3-1 and TRBJ2-7; D gene ambiguous. The V gene lost 0 bases and the J gene lost 4 bases, with 4 bases spanning the gap. There are 12 residues in the CDR3. Germline CDR1 LGHDT, CDR2 YNNKEL (reference sequence). The CDR3, as DNA: TGTGCCAGCAGCCAAGATGATTACGAGCAGTACTTC. As protein: CASSQDDYEQYF.

This clonotype was observed many times. The V gene is TRBV4-2, the J gene TRBJ2-5, with D perhaps matching TRBD2 (9 bases). This CDR3 region has 15 residues. V gave up 5 bases and J gave up 4 bases, with 17 bases separating them. From germline, CDR1 is LGHNA and CDR2 YNFKEQ. This CDR3 is CASSGASGTGETQYF. The CDR3 nucleotides read TGTGCCAGCAGCGGAGCTAGCGGGACAGGAGAGACCCAGTACTTC.

This clonotype was observed many times. The chain has TRBV29-1 and TRBJ1-2, with D perhaps matching TRBD1 (5 bases). Germline CDR1 SQVTM, CDR2 ANQGSEA. The CDR3 has 13 amino acids. Trimming removed 7 bases at V and 1 base at J, with 13 bases between. The CDR3 reads CSARGRGNYGYTF. The CDR3 nucleotides are TGCAGCGCTCGGGGTAGGGGTAACTATGGCTACACCTTC.